Reported below is one T cell receptor beta chain. V gave up 0 bases and J gave up 9 bases; unmatched junction bases: 14. Germline V CDR1 and CDR2: MNHEY, SVGAGI. This CDR3 has 16 residues. This entry comes from a study of blood T cell repertoires in COVID-19. Study summary: Material from acute and convalescent COVID-19 was sourced from the United States, Italy and Spain. Sample material is recorded as cDNA or gDNA derived from T cells, B-cell-depleted T cells, or PBMCs.

Authors' processing steps: Reference gene primers were amplified, and this amplification served to estimate nucleated cell counts. Here immunoSEQ multiplex PCR was the method, and the copy in TCRdb shows in-frame clones only, minus some. That table furnishes V, J and clone size, whereas the DNA furnished D and trimming. The table lists over 70,000 clones, about 75% of them singletons. The chain employs TRBV6-5 and TRBJ2-7; 7 nucleotides line up with TRBD2. The specimen sequenced was peripheral blood. The TCR sequence derives from a woman of 80 years or more with acute or convalescent COVID-19. CDR3 DNA: TGTGCCAGCAGTTACTCGGTCGACAGCCCGGGGGGTGTGCAGTACTTC. It translates to CASSYSVDSPGGVQYF.